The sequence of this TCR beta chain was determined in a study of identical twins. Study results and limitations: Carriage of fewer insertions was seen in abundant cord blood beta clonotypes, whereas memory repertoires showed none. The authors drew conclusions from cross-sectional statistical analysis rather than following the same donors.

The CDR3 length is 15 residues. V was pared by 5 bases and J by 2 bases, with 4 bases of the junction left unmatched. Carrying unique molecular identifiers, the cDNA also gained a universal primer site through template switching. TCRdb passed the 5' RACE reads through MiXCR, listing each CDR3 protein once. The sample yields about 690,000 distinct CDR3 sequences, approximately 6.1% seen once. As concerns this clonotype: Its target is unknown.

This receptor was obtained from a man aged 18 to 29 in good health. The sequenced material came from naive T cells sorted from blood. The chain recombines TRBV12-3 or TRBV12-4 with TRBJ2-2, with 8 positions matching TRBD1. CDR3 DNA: TGTGCCAGCAGTCGACAGGGGAGTAACACCGGGGAGCTGTTTTTT. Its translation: CASSRQGSNTGELFF.